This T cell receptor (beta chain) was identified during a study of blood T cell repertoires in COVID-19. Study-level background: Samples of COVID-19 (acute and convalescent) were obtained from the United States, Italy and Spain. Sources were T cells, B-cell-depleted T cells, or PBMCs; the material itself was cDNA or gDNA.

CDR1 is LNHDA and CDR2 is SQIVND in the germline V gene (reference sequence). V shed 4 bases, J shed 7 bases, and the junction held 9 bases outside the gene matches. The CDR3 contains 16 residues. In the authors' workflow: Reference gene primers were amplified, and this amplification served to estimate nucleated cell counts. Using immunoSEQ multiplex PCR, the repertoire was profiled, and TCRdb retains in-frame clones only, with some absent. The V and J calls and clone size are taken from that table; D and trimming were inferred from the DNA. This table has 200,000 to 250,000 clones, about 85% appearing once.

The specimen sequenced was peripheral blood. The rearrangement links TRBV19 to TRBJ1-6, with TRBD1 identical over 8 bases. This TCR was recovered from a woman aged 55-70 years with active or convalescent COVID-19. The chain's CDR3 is CASSTLNTGGNSPLHF. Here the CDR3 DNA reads TGTGCCAGTAGTACCCTTAATACAGGGGGAAATTCACCCCTCCACTTT.